This T cell receptor (beta chain) was recorded in a study of blood T cell repertoires in COVID-19. Study as a whole: From T cells, B-cell-depleted T cells, or PBMCs came the material, which was cDNA or gDNA.

Original processing notes: Reference gene primer amplification gave estimated nucleated cell counts. The data were produced by immunoSEQ multiplex PCR, yet TCRdb's version contains in-frame clones alone and is incomplete. V, J and clone size reflect that table, while D and trimming were determined from the DNA. The data contain roughly 76,000 clones, approximately 80% of them singletons. Trimming took 3 bases from V and 3 from J, leaving 16 bases between them. Germline assignment: CDR1 MDHEN and CDR2 SYDVKM. This CDR3 region has 16 residues. This clonotype was obtained from a human donor in a cohort sampled during active COVID-19. The rearrangement joins TRBV28 to TRBJ2-3, with a tentative D call TRBD1 (5 bases). Sequenced: peripheral blood. The CDR3 DNA follows: TGTGCCAGCAGTTTGCCTGGGGCGAGAAATACAGATACGCAGTATTTT. It is translated as CASSLPGARNTDTQYF. The full variable domain, completed using reference TRBV28 and TRBJ2-3, is DVKVTQSSRYLVKRTGEKVFLECVQDMDHENMFWYRQDPGLGLRLIYFSYDVKMKEKGDIPEGYSVSREKKERFSLILESASTNQTSMYLCASSLPGARNTDTQYFGPGTRLTVL.